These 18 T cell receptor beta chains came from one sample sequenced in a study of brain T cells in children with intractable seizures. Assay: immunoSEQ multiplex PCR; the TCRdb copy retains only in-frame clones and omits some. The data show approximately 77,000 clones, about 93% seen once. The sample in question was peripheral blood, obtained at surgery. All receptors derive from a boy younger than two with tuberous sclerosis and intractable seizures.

As DNA, the CDR3 is TGCGCCAGCAGCTTGTGGTCGACAGATACGCAGTATTTT. Translated: CASSLWSTDTQYF. The gene calls are TRBV5-1 and TRBJ2-3; D is unresolved. The ends were cut back, 1 base at V and 3 bases at J, with 6 bases in the middle. Germline V gene sequence: CDR1 SGHRS, CDR2 YFSETQ. The CDR3 is 13 amino acids.

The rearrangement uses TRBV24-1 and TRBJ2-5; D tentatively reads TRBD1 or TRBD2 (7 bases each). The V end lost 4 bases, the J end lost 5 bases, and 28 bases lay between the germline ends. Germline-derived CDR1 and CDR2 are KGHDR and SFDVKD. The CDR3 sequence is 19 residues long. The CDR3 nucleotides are TGTGCCACCAGTGACCCCGGACAGGCTAAGGGGGGGCCAAGGGAGACCCAGTACTTC. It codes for CATSDPGQAKGGPRETQYF.

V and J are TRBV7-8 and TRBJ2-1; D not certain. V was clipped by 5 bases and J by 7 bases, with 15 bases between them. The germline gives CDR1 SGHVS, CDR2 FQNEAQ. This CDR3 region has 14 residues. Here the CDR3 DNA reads TGTGCCAGCAGCACACGCGTACACCCTAATGAGCAGTTCTTC. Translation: CASSTRVHPNEQFF. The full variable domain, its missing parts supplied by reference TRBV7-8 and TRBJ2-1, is GAGVSQSPRYKVAKRGQDVALRCDPISGHVSLFWYQQALGQGPEFLTYFQNEAQLDKSGLPSDRFFAERPEGSVSTLKIQRTQQEDSAVYLCASSTRVHPNEQFFGPGTRLTVL.

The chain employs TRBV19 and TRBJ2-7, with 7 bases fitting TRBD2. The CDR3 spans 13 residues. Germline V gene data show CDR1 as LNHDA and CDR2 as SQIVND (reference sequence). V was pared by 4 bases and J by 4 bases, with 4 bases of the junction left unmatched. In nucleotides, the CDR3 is TGTGCCAGTAGTAGCGGGAGTTTTTACGAGCAGTACTTC. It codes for CASSSGSFYEQYF.

CDR3 DNA: TGCGCCAGCAGAGGAGAGAGCTCCTATAATTCACCCCTCCACTTT. It translates to CASRGESSYNSPLHF. V usage is TRBV5-1 and J usage is TRBJ1-6, with D unclear. The CDR3 length is 15 residues. Trimming left V 5 bases short and J 0 bases short, with 9 bases between. The germline V gene encodes CDR1 SGHRS and CDR2 YFSETQ.

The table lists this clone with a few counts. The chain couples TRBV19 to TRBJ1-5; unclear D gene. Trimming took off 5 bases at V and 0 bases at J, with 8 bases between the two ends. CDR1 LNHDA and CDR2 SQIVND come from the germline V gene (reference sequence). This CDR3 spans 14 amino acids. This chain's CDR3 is CASSADGSNQPQHF. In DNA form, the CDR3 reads TGTGCCAGTAGTGCGGACGGTAGCAATCAGCCCCAGCATTTT. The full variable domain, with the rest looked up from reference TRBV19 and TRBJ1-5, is DGGITQSPKYLFRKEGQNVTLSCEQNLNHDAMYWYRQDPGQGLRLIYYSQIVNDFQKGDIAEGYSVSREKKESFPLTVTSAQKNPTAFYLCASSADGSNQPQHFGDGTRLSIL.

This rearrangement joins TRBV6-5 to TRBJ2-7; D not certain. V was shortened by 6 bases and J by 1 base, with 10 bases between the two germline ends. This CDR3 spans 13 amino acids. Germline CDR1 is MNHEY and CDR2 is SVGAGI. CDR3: CASRHPSSYEQYF. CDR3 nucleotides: TGTGCCAGCAGGCACCCTTCGTCCTACGAGCAGTACTTC.

The CDR3 sequence: CAISDPGTRNTIYF. CDR3 DNA sequence: TGTGCCATCAGTGACCCCGGGACGCGGAACACCATATATTTT. The chain links TRBV10-3 to TRBJ1-3, with a weak D call TRBD1 (5 bases). The V end lost 3 bases, the J end lost 7 bases, and 13 bases lay between the germline ends. Germline V CDR1 and CDR2: ENHRY, SYGVKD. The CDR3 spans 14 residues.

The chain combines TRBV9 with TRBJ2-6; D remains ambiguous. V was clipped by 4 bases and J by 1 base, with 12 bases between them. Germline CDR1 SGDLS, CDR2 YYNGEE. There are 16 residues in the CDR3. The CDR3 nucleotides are TGTGCCAGCAGCCTCCGTTCATTTTCTGGGGCCAACGTCCTGACTTTC. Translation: CASSLRSFSGANVLTF.

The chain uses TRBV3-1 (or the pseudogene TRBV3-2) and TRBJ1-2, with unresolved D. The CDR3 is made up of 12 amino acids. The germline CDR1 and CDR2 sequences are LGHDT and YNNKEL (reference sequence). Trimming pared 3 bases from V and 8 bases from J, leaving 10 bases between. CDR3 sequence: CASSQSPTGYTF. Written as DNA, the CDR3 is TGTGCCAGCAGCCAGAGTCCCACGGGCTACACCTTC.

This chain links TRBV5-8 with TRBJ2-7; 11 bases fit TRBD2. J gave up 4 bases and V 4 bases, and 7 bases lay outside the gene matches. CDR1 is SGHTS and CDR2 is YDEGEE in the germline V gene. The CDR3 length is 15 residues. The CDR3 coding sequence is TGTGCCAGCAGCCTACTTAGCGGGAGGGCGTACGAGCAGTACTTC. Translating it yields CASSLLSGRAYEQYF.

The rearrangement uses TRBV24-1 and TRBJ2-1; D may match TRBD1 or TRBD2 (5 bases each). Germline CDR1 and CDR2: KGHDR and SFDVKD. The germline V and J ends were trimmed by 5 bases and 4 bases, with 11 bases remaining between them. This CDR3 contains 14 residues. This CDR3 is CATSGGNSYNEQFF. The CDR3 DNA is TGTGCCACCAGTGGGGGGAATAGTTACAATGAGCAGTTCTTC.

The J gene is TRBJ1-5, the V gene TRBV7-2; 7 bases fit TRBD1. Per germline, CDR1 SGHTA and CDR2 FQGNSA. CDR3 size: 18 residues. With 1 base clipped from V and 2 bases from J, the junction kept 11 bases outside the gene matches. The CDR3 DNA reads TGTGCCAGCAGCTTAGGATTAAGAACAGGGGTGGGCAATCAGCCCCAGCATTTT. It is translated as CASSLGLRTGVGNQPQHF.

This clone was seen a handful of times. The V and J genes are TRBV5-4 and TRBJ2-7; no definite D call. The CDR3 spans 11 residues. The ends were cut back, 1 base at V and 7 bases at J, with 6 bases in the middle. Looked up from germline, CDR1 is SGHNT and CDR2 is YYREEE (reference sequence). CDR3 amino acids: CASSLRAEQYF. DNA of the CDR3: TGTGCCAGCAGCTTGAGAGCGGAGCAGTACTTC.

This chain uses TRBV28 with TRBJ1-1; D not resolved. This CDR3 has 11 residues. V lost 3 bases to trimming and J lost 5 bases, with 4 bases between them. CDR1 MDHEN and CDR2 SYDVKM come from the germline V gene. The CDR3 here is CASSFVTEAFF. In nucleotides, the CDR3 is TGTGCCAGCAGTTTTGTGACTGAAGCTTTCTTT. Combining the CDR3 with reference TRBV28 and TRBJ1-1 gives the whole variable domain DVKVTQSSRYLVKRTGEKVFLECVQDMDHENMFWYRQDPGLGLRLIYFSYDVKMKEKGDIPEGYSVSREKKERFSLILESASTNQTSMYLCASSFVTEAFFGQGTRLTVV.

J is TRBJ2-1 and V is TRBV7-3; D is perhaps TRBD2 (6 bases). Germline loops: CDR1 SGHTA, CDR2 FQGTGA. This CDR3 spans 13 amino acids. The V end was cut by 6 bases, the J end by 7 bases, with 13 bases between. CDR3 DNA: TGTGCCAGCAGTTTGGGTAGCGGAAATGAGCAGTTCTTC. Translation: CASSLGSGNEQFF.

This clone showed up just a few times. The CDR3 loop reads CASSYSKGWTEAFF. The CDR3 DNA is TGTGCCAGCAGTTACTCGAAGGGGTGGACTGAAGCTTTCTTT. This chain uses TRBV6-5 with TRBJ1-1; weak D call: TRBD1 (5 bases). Trimming removed 0 bases from V and 5 bases from J, with 10 bases in between. The CDR3 has 14 residues. Germline V gene sequence: CDR1 MNHEY, CDR2 SVGAGI.

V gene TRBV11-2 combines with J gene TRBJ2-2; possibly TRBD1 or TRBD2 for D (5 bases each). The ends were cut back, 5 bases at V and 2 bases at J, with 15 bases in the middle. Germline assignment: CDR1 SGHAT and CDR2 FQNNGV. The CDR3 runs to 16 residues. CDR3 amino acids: CASSPNPGPNTGELFF. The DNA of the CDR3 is TGTGCCAGCAGCCCCAATCCGGGACCAAACACCGGGGAGCTGTTTTTT.